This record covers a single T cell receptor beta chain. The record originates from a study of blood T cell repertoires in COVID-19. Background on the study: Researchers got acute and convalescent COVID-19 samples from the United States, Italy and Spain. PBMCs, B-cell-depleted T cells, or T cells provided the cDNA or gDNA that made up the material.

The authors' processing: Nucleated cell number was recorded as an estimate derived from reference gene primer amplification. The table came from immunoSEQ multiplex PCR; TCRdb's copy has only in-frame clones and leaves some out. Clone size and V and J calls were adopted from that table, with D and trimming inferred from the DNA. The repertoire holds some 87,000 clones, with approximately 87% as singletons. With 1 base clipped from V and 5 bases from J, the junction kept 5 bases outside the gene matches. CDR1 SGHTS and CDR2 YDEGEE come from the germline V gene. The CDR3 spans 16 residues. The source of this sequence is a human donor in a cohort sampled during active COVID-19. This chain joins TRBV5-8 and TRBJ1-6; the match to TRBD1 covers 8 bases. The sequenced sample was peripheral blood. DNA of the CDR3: TGTGCCAGCAGCTTGCCGCAGGGGGCGGATAATTCACCCCTCCACTTT. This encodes CASSLPQGADNSPLHF.